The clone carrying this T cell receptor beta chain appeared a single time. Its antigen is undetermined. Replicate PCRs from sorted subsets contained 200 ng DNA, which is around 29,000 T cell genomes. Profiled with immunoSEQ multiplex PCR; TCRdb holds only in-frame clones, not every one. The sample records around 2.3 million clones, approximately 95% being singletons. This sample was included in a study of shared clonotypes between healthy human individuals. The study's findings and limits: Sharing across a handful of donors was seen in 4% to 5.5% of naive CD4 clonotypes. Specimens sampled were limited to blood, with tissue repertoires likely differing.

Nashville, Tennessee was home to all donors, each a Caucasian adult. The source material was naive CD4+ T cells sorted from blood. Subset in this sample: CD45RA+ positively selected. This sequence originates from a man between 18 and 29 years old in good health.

The CDR3 sequence is CARSAGRNYGYTF. For the CDR3, the DNA is TGTGCCAGAAGCGCGGGACGGAACTATGGCTACACCTTC. The rearrangement links TRBV5-3 to TRBJ1-2; tentative D call: TRBD1 (5 bases). TRBV5-3 is identified as an open reading frame with a role that is uncertain. Between the trimmed V and J ends, which lost 4 bases and 2 bases, there was a span of 9 bases. The CDR3 extends over 13 amino acids.